Given below is one T cell receptor (beta chain) in context. Its antigen is unknown. No much larger clone is present one base from it, and per-base qualities are unavailable. The data are from a study of cytotoxic CD8 clonotypes in ibrutinib-treated CLL (dated by TCRdb to the early 2020s). As for the study more broadly: In this cohort, some 14 patients were treatment-naive and ten to eleven were relapsed/refractory, while under 18 had unmutated IGHV. Responses were partial in around 24 patients and complete in 2; after median approximately 69 months follow-up, 14 stayed in remission and roughly twelve progressed. Response samples were obtained after a median of about 13 months of treatment, with a range of about 6 to 40 months. Samples averaged around 280,000 productive templates and more than 85,000 productive rearrangements. Of the 86 participants in the trial, 20 to 30 had longitudinal samples available. Cryopreserved peripheral blood mononuclear cells were obtained before treatment, at response, and at either sustained remission or disease progression. All remission and progressive disease samples were collected while patients were still receiving ibrutinib.

Compared with germline, V lacks 3 bases and J lacks 4 bases; bases without a gene match: 4. Sequences LNHDA (CDR1) and SQIVND (CDR2) are obtained from the germline V gene (reference sequence). The CDR3, from cysteine to phenylalanine, totals 15 residues. Here the CDR3 DNA is all that survives: 45 bases in frame from base 1. The study at large found these results: Baseline clonality was found to be higher than that of age-matched healthy donors and was strongly correlated with circulating CD8+ T-cell counts. An increase in clonality was observed at ibrutinib response, with clonality remaining stable during sustained remission and falling back toward baseline at progression. Lymph node repertoires were not examined, and the timing of sampling was not matched between patients in sustained remission and those whose disease progressed. Public clonotypes were rare and either contracted or stayed stable during treatment, and the rise in clonality at ibrutinib response reflected the expansion of private clonotypes.

On a MiSeq, deep resolution sequencing aimed for a depth between 1 in 1 million and 1 in 200,000 T cells, with each clonotype covered 10x on average. TCR beta libraries were generated with the immunoSEQ hsTCRB Kit. The paper's data handling went like this. The data were analyzed with ImmunoSEQ Analyzer and ImmunoSEQ Data Assistant, and V, D and J gene assignments followed IMGT definitions. Clonality, which ranges from 0 to 1, was calculated as one minus the normalized Shannon entropy of productive rearrangement frequencies. Only overrepresented clonotypes making up at least 0.05% of the repertoire of each patient were included in the public clonotype analysis. Repertoires from some twelve age-matched healthy donors in immuneACCESS were used as clonality controls. The source is immuneACCESS, and TCRdb retained only in-frame sequences with V and J called. Part of the clones is not carried over; for the studies checked, unresolved V genes explain less than half of this, and the remainder is unexplained. V and J calls and clone size come straight from that table; D and trimming were deduced from the DNA. This sample is represented by tens of thousands of clones; around four fifths of them were singletons. The biggest ten clones account for less than 40% of the sample.

The time point label on this specimen signifies: 24 months on ibrutinib. Approximately 2 micrograms of genomic DNA were extracted from cryopreserved PBMCs for TCR beta library preparation. Longitudinal blood samples from CLL patients receiving ibrutinib monotherapy were subjected to high-throughput TCR beta sequencing. The patients were enrolled in a single-center, open-label phase 2 trial of ibrutinib monotherapy. Specimen: PBMCs, collected after 24 months of ibrutinib treatment. The V gene is TRBV19 and the J gene is TRBJ1-5, with 9 bases aligning to TRBD1. This receptor was taken from a human donor with chronic lymphocytic leukemia. This receptor has the CDR3 CASSMSGTGNQPQHF. The sequence in DNA is TGTGCCAGTAGTATGTCCGGGACAGGGAATCAGCCCCAGCATTTT.